The rows below give T cell receptor beta chains drawn from one sample of a study of siplizumab effects on memory and regulatory T cells. The assay was immunoSEQ multiplex PCR, and TCRdb's table has in-frame clones only and misses some. The sample includes about 64,000 clones, around 96% seen only once; the top ten take 0.095%. The sequenced sample was naive CD8+ T cells sorted from blood. All receptors derive from a human donor in good health. CDR3s include the opening cysteine and the closing phenylalanine or tryptophan. The order of the fields is CDR3 DNA, CDR3 protein, D gene, V gene, clone size, J gene, CDR3 length. D genes are given only for firm matches. Clone sizes are given selectively: once, few, many, or a class where the clone is expanded.

TGTGCCAGCAGCTTAAGTCCTAACTATGGCTACACCTTC CASSLSPNYGYTF NA TRBV7-9 NA TRBJ1-2 13
TGTGCCACCAACTCCCGACCCCGCACAGATACGCAGTATTTT CATNSRPRTDTQYF NA TRBV6-5 NA TRBJ2-3 14
TGTGCCAGCAGCTTGGGGCTAGCGGGTCAGCAGTTCTTC CASSLGLAGQQFF TRBD2 TRBV5-4 NA TRBJ2-1 13
TGTGCCAGCAGCTTAGAACTAGCGGAGGATGAGCAGTTCTTC CASSLELAEDEQFF TRBD2 TRBV13 NA TRBJ2-1 14
TGTGCCAGCTCACCACCTCCCACAGAATCTGAAGCTTTCTTT CASSPPPTESEAFF NA TRBV18 NA TRBJ1-1 14
TGTGCTAGTGGTGCCGGGACACATAATGAAAAACTGTTTTTT CASGAGTHNEKLFF NA TRBV12-5 NA TRBJ1-4 14
TGTGCCAGCAGTTTAATGGGTGCGGGAGTGGGCTACGAGCAGTACTTC CASSLMGAGVGYEQYF TRBD2 TRBV28 NA TRBJ2-7 16
TGTGCCAGCAGCGTAGATACAGGGGTCAGCTATGGCTACACCTTC CASSVDTGVSYGYTF TRBD1 TRBV9 NA TRBJ1-2 15
TGCGCCAGCAGCCAAGATGTCAACTCTGGAAACACCATATATTTT CASSQDVNSGNTIYF NA TRBV4-1 NA TRBJ1-3 15
TGTGCCAGCAGCCTCACCGGGGAGCTGTTTTTT CASSLTGELFF NA TRBV11-2 NA TRBJ2-2 11
TGTGCCAGTAGTATAGATACGTTACAGACAAACAATGAGCAGTTCTTC CASSIDTLQTNNEQFF NA TRBV19 NA TRBJ2-1 16
TGTGCCAGTAGTCCCCGACAGTATAAGAACACTGAAGCTTTCTTT CASSPRQYKNTEAFF NA TRBV19 NA TRBJ1-1 15
TGTGCCAGCAGTCCTATCGGGACAGGGTACTATGGCTACACCTTC CASSPIGTGYYGYTF TRBD1 TRBV2 NA TRBJ1-2 15
TGTGCCAGCAGCATAGACAACCTAGCCAAAAACATTCAGTACTTC CASSIDNLAKNIQYF NA TRBV9 NA TRBJ2-4 15
TGTGCCAGCAGCTCGGGGGGGCCCTACGAGCAGTACTTC CASSSGGPYEQYF TRBD2 TRBV13 NA TRBJ2-7 13
TGTGCCAGCAGTTTAATGATGGGGGTAGCGGGGGGGCCGTCAGAGACCCAGTACTTC CASSLMMGVAGGPSETQYF TRBD2 TRBV27 NA TRBJ2-5 19
TGTGCCAGCAGCCAGGCGTATTCACCCCTCCACTTT CASSQAYSPLHF NA TRBV7-9 once TRBJ1-6 12
TGTGCCAGCAGCCGCTGGGAGTCTGGGGCCAACGTCCTGACTTTC CASSRWESGANVLTF NA TRBV13 NA TRBJ2-6 15
TGCGCCAGCAGCACGGGACCGAGCTACGAGCAGTACTTC CASSTGPSYEQYF NA TRBV4-3 NA TRBJ2-7 13
TGTGCCAGCAGCTTAGGTTCGGGGATTGGGCTGCATGAGCAGTTCTTC CASSLGSGIGLHEQFF NA TRBV13 NA TRBJ2-1 16
TGTGCCAGCAGCCTATGGACTAGCGGGGAGGGGACCCAGTACTTC CASSLWTSGEGTQYF TRBD2 TRBV7-6 once TRBJ2-5 15
TGTGCCAGCAGCCAAGAAAGGCCGAATACGCAGTATTTT CASSQERPNTQYF NA TRBV14 NA TRBJ2-3 13
TGTGCCAGTAGTATTTGGCAGGGAGGCAATCAGCCCCAGCATTTT CASSIWQGGNQPQHF NA TRBV19 NA TRBJ1-5 15
TGCAAGGCGGAGATTGCAGGCACAGATACGCAGTATTTT CKAEIAGTDTQYF NA TRBV7-9 few TRBJ2-3 13
TGTGCCAGTAGTGGAGGACAGGGGGCAGAGGGCTACACCTTC CASSGGQGAEGYTF TRBD1 TRBV19 NA TRBJ1-2 14
TGTGCCAGCAGTTACGACGCGCGCGGAAACACTGAAGCTTTCTTT CASSYDARGNTEAFF NA TRBV6-5 NA TRBJ1-1 15
TGCGCCAGCAGCTTACAGGGAACGAACACTGAAGCTTTCTTT CASSLQGTNTEAFF NA TRBV5-1 NA TRBJ1-1 14
TGTGCCACCAGCAGAGATATGACAGCAGGTTATCAGCCCCAGCATTTT CATSRDMTAGYQPQHF NA TRBV15 NA TRBJ1-5 16
TGTGCCAGCAGCGAACCGGGACAGGGTTTGACTGAAGCTTTCTTT CASSEPGQGLTEAFF TRBD1 TRBV9 NA TRBJ1-1 15
TGTGCCACCAGCAGAGGTACAGGGACAACTAATGAAAAACTGTTTTTT CATSRGTGTTNEKLFF NA TRBV15 NA TRBJ1-4 16
TGTGCCAGCAGCTTAGGGGGCTACAATCAGCCCCAGCATTTT CASSLGGYNQPQHF NA TRBV7-2 NA TRBJ1-5 14
TGCGCCAGCAGCCAAGATCGGGGGAGGAGCACAGATACGCAGTATTTT CASSQDRGRSTDTQYF NA TRBV4-3 NA TRBJ2-3 16
TGCGCCAGCAGCCATGTTTACAATGAGCAGTTCTTC CASSHVYNEQFF NA TRBV4-1 NA TRBJ2-1 12
TGTGCCAGCACCCTCCATTCAAAAAACATTCAGTACTTC CASTLHSKNIQYF NA TRBV7-2 NA TRBJ2-4 13
TGTGCCAGCAGCCCCGGGGTCTCCTACAATGAGCAGTTCTTC CASSPGVSYNEQFF NA TRBV7-6 NA TRBJ2-1 14
TGTGCCAGCAGCTCGGCGAGCGGGGGGGCTGACGAGCAGTTCTTC CASSSASGGADEQFF TRBD2 TRBV7-9 NA TRBJ2-1 15
TGTGCCAGCAGCTTGGGGGGCGAGGGAAACTACGAGCAGTACTTC CASSLGGEGNYEQYF NA TRBV5-6 NA TRBJ2-7 15